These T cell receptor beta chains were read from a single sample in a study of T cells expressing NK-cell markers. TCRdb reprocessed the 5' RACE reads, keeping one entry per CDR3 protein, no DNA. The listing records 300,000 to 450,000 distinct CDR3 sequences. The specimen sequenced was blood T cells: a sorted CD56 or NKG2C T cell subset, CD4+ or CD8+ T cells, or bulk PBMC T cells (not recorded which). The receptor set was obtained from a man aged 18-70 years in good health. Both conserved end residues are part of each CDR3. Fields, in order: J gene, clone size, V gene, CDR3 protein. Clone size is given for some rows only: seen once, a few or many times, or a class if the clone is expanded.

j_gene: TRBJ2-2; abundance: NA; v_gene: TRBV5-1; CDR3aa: CASSPYPGGQTGELFF
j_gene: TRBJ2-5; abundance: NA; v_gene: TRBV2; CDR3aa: CASTFQETQYF
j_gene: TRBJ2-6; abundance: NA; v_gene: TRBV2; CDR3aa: CATTVGEPGANVLTF
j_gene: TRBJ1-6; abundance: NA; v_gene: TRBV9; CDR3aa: CASSVGGQGSSPLHF
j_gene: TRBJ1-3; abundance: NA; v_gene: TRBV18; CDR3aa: CASSPAGSGNTIYF
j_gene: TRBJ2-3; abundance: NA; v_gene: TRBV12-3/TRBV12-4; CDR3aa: CASSPPGSRTDTQYF
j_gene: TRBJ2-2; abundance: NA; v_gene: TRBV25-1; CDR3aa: CASSPRGGNTGELFF
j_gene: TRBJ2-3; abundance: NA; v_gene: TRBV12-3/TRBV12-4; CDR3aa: CASRRTSAPDTQYF
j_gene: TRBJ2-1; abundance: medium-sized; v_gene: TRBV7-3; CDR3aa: CASSPTSVRYNEQFF
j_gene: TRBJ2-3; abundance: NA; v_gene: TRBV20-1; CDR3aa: CSARDRRTASTDTQYF
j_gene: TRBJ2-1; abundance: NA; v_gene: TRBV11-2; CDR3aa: CASSSLKSTGGKNEQFF
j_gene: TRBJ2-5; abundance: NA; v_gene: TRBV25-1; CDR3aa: CASSEYPAGKETQYF
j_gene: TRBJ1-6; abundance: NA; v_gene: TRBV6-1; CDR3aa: CASSGQDNSPLHF
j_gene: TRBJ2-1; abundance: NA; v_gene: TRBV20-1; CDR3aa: CSASTGFREQFF
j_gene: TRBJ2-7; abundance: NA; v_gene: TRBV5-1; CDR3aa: CASSSPDRGTYEQYF
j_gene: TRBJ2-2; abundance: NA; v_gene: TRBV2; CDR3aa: CASRGQGAPTGELFF
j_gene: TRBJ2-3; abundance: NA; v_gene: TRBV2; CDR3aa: CASIRTSSTDTQYF
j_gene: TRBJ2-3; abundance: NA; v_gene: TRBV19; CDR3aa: CASSIGPGLGDTQYF
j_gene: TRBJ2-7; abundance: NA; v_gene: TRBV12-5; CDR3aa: CASGDTGAPLYEQYF
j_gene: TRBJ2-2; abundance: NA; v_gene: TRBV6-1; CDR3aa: CASSEAGTAQARELFF
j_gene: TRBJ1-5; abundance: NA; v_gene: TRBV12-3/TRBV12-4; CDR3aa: CASSLNGGGDQPQHF
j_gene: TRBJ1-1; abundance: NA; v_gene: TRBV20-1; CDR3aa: CSARSGGGLNTEAFF
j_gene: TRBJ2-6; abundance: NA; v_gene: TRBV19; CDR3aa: CASNSRGSPNVLTF
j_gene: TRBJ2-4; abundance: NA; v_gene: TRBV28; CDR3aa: CASFGKNIQYF
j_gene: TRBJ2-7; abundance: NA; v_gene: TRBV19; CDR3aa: CASSLKGVTRYEQYF
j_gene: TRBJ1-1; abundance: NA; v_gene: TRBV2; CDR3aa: CASSENLGKAFF
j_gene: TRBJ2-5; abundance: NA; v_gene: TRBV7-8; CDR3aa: CASSGQGIQETQYF
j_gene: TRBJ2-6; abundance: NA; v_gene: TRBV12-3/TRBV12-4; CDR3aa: CASSREFSGANVLTF
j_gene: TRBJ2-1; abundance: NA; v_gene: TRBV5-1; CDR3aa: CASSLTPGGANNEQFF